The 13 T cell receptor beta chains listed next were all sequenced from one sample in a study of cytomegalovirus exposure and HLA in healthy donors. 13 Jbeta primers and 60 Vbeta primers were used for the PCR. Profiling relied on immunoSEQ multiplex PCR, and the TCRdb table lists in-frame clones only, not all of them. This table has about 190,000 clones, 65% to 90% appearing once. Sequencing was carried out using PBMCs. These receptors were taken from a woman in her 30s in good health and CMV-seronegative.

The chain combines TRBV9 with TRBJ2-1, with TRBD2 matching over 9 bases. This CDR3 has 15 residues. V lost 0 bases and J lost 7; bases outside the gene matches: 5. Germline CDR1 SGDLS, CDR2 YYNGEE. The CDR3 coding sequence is TGTGCCAGCAGCGTAGACGCGGGGGGGCGGAATGAGCAGTTCTTC. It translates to CASSVDAGGRNEQFF. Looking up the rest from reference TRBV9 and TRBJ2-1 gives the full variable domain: DSGVTQTPKHLITATGQRVTLRCSPRSGDLSVYWYQQSLDQGLQFLIQYYNGEERAKGNILERFSAQQFPDLHSELNLSSLELGDSALYFCASSVDAGGRNEQFFGPGTRLTVL.

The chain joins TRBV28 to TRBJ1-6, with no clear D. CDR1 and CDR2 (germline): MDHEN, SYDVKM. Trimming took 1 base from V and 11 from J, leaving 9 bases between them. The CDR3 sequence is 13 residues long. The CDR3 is CASSLFSSTPLHF. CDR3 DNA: TGTGCCAGCAGTTTATTTAGCTCCACACCCCTCCACTTT.

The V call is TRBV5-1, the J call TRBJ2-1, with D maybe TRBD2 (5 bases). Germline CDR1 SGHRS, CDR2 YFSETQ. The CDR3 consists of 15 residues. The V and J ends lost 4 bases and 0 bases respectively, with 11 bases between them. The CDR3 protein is CASSLRTDSYNEQFF. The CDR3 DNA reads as TGCGCCAGCAGCCTAAGGACTGACTCCTACAATGAGCAGTTCTTC.

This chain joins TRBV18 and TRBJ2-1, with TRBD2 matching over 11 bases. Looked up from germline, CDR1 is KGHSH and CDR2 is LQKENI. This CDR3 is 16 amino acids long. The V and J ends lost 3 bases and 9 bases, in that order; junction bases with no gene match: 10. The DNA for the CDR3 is TGTGCCAGCTCACCCACGACACTAGCGGGAGAGACTGAGCAGTTCTTC. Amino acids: CASSPTTLAGETEQFF. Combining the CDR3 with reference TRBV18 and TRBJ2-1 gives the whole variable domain NAGVMQNPRHLVRRRGQEARLRCSPMKGHSHVYWYRQLPEEGLKFMVYLQKENIIDESGMPKERFSAEFPKEGPSILRIQQVVRGDSAAYFCASSPTTLAGETEQFFGPGTRLTVL.

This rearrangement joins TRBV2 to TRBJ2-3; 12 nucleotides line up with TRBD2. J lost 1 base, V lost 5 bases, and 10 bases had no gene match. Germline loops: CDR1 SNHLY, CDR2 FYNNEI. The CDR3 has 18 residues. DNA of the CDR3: TGTGCCAGCAGTCCCCGACTAGCGGGAGAGAGGGGCACAGATACGCAGTATTTT. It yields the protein CASSPRLAGERGTDTQYF. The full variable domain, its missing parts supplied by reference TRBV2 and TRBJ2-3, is EPEVTQTPSHQVTQMGQEVILRCVPISNHLYFYWYRQILGQKVEFLVSFYNNEISEKSEIFDDQFSVERPDGSNFTLKIRSTKLEDSAMYFCASSPRLAGERGTDTQYFGPGTRLTVL.

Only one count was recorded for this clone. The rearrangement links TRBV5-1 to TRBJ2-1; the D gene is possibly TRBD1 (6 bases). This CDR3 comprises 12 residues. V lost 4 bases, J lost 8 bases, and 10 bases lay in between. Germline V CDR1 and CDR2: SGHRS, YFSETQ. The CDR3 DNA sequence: TGCGCCAGCAGCCAGGGGTTCGATGAGCAGTTCTTC. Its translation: CASSQGFDEQFF.

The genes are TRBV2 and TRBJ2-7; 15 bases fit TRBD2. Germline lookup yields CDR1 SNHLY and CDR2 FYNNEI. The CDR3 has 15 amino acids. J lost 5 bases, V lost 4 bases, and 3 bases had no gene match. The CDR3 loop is CASSVGLAGGNEQYF. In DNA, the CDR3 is TGTGCCAGCAGTGTGGGACTAGCGGGAGGCAACGAGCAGTACTTC.

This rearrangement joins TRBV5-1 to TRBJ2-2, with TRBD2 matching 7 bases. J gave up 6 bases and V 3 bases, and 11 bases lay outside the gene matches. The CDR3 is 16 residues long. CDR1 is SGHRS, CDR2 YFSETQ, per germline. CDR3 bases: TGCGCCAGCAGCTCGACCTTTAGCGGGCGGGCCGGGGAGCTGTTTTTT. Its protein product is CASSSTFSGRAGELFF. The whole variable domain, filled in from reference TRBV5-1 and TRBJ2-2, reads KAGVTQTPRYLIKTRGQQVTLSCSPISGHRSVSWYQQTPGQGLQFLFEYFSETQRNKGNFPGRFSGRQFSNSRSEMNVSTLELGDSALYLCASSSTFSGRAGELFFGEGSRLTVL.

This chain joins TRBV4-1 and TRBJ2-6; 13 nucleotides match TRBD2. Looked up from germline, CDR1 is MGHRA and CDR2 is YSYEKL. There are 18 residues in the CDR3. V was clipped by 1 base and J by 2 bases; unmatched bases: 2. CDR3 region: CASSQGLAGGTGANVLTF. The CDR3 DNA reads TGCGCCAGCAGCCAAGGACTAGCGGGAGGCACTGGGGCCAACGTCCTGACTTTC.

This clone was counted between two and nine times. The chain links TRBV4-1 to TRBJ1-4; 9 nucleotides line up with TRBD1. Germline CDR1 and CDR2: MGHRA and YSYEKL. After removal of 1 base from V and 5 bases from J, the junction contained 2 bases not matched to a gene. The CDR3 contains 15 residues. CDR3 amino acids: CASSQVGTGNEKLFF. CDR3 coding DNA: TGCGCCAGCAGCCAAGTCGGGACAGGGAATGAAAAACTGTTTTTT.

CDR3 sequence (DNA): TGTGCCAGCAGCCCCCGGACAGGGACTCCCTACGAGCAGTACTTC. Encoded protein: CASSPRTGTPYEQYF. The chain combines TRBV27 with TRBJ2-7, with TRBD1 matching over 8 bases. The germline CDR1 and CDR2 sequences are MNHEY and SMNVEV (reference sequence). There are 15 residues in the CDR3. Trimming cost V 6 bases and J 2 bases; bases outside gene matches: 9.

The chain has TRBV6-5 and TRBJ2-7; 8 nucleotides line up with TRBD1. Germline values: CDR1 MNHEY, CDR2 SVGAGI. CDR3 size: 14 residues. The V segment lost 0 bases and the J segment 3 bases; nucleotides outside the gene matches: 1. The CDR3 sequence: CASSYSTGGYEQYF. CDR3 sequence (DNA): TGTGCCAGCAGTTACTCTACAGGGGGCTACGAGCAGTACTTC.

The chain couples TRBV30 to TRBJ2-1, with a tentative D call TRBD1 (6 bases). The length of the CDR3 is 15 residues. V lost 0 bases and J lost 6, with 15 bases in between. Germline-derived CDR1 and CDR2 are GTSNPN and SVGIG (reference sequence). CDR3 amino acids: CAWSVPNPRGNEQFF. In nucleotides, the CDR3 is TGTGCCTGGAGTGTACCTAACCCCAGGGGCAATGAGCAGTTCTTC.